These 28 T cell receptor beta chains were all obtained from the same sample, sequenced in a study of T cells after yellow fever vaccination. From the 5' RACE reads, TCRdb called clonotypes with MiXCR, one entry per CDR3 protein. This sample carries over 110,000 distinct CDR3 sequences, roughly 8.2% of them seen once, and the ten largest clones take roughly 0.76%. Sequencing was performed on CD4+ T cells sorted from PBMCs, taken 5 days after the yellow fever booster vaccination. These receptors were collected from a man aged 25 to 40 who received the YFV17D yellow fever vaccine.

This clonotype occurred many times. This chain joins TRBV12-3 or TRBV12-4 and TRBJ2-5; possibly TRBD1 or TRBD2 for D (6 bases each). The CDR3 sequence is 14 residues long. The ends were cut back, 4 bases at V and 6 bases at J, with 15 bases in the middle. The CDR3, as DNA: TGTGCCAGCAGTTCAGGGGACTCCTCGAAGACCCAGTACTTC. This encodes CASSSGDSSKTQYF.

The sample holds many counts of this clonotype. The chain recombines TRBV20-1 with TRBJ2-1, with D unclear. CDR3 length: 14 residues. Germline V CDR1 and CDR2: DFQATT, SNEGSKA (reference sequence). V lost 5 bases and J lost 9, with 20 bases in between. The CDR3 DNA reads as TGCAGTGCTTACTCTGGCCGAGAAGTCGGTGAGCAGTTCTTC. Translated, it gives CSAYSGREVGEQFF.

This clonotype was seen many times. As DNA, the CDR3 is TGCGCCAGCAGCCAAGATCGCGCGGTCCTTTACACCTTC. It yields the protein CASSQDRAVLYTF. J is TRBJ1-2 and V is TRBV4-1, with D unclear. This CDR3 has 13 amino acids. Germline V gene sequence: CDR1 MGHRA, CDR2 YSYEKL. Trimming removed 0 bases from V and 11 bases from J, with 13 bases in between.

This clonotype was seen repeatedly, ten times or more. This CDR3 reads CATFGLRGIEETQYF. The CDR3 DNA sequence: TGTGCCACCTTCGGGCTTCGGGGAATCGAAGAGACCCAGTACTTC. The genes are TRBV6-1 and TRBJ2-5; weak D call: TRBD2 (5 bases). The germline CDR1 and CDR2 sequences are MNHNS and SASEGT. The CDR3 is made up of 15 amino acids. V lost 10 bases and J lost 3, with 21 bases in between.

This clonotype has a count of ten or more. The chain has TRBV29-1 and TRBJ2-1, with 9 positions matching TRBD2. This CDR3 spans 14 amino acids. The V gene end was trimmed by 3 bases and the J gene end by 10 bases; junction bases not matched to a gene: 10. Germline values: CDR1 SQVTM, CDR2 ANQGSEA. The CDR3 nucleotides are TGCAGCGTTGAGCCGACGGGACTAGCTCTCGAGCAGTTCTTC. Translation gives CSVEPTGLALEQFF.

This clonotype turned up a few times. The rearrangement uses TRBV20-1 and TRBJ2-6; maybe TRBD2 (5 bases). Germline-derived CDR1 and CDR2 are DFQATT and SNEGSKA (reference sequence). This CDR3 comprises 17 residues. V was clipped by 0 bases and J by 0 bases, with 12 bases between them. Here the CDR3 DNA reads TGCAGTGCTAGAGATCGTGACCGGGGCTCTGGGGCCAACGTCCTGACTTTC. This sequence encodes CSARDRDRGSGANVLTF.

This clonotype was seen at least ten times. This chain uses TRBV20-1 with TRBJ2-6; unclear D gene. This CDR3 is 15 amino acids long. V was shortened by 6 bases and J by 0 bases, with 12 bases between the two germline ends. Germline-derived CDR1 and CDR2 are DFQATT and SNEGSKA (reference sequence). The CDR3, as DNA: TGCAGTGCCAAGACCGGAAGCTCTGGGGCCAACGTCCTGACTTTC. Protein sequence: CSAKTGSSGANVLTF.

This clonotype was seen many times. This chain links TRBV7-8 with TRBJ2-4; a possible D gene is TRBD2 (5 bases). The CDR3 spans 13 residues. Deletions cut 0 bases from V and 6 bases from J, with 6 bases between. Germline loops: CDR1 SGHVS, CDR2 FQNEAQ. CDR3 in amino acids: CASSLAGVNIQYF. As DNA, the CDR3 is TGTGCCAGCAGCTTAGCCGGGGTAAACATTCAGTACTTC.

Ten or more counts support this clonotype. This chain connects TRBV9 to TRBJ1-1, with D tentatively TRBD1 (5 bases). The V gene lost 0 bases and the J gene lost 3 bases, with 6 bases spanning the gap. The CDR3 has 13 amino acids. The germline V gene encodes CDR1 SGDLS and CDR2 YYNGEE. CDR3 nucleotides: TGTGCCAGCAGCGTAGGGGGCTACACTGAAGCTTTCTTT. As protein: CASSVGGYTEAFF.

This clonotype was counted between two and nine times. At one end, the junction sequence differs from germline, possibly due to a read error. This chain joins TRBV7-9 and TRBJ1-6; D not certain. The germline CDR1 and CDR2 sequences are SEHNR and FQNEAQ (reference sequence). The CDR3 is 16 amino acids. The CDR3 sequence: CASSLYAQFYKSPLHF. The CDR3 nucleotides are TGTGCCAGCAGCTTATACGCACAGTTCTATAAGTCACCCCTCCACTTT.

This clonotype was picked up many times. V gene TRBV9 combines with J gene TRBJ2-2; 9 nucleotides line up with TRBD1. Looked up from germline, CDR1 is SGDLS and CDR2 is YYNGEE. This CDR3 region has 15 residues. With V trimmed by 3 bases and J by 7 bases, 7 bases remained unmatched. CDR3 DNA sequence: TGTGCCAGCAGCGGTTCGGGACAGGGCGACGGGGAGCTGTTTTTT. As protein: CASSGSGQGDGELFF.

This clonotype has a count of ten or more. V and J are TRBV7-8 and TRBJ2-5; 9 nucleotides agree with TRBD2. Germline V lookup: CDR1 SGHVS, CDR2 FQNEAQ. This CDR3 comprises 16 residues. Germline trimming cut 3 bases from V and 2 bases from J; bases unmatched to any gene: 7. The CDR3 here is CASSFASGTIQETQYF. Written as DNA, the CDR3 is TGTGCCAGCAGCTTTGCTAGCGGGACCATACAAGAGACCCAGTACTTC.

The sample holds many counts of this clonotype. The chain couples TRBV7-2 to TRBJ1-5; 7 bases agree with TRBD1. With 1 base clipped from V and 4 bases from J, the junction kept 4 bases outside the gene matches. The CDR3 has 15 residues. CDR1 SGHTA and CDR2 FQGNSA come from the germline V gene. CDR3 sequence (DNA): TGTGCCAGCAGCTTAGAGGGACAGTTTAATCAGCCCCAGCATTTT. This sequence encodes CASSLEGQFNQPQHF.

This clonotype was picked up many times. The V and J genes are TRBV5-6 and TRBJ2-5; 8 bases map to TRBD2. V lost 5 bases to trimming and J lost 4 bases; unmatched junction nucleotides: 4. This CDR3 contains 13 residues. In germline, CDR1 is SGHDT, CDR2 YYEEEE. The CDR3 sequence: CASRSAGVETQYF. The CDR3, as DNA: TGTGCCAGCAGGTCAGCGGGAGTAGAGACCCAGTACTTC.

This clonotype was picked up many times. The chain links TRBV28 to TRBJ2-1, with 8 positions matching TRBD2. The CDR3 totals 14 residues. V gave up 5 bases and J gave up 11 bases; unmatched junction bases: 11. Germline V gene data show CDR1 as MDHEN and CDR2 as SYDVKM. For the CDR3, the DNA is TGTGCCAGCAGTAGGTCTAGCGGGTCTAAAAAGCAGTTCTTC. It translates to CASSRSSGSKKQFF.

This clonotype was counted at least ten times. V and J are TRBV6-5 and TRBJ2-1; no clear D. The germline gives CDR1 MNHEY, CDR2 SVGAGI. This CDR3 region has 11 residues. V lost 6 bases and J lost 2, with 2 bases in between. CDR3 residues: CASSAYNEQFF. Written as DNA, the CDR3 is TGTGCCAGCAGCGCCTACAATGAGCAGTTCTTC.

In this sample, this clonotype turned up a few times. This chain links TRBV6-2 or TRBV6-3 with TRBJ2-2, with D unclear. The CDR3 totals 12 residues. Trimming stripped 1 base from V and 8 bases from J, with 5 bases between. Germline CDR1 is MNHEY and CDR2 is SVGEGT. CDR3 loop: CASSYWMGELFF. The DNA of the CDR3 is TGTGCCAGCAGTTACTGGATGGGGGAGCTGTTTTTT.

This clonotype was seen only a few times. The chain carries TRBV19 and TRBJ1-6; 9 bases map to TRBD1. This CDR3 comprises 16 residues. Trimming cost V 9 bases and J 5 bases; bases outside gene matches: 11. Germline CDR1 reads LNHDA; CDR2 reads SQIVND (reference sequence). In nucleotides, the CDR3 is TGTGCCAGCACCGGGACAGGGAATAGGGATAATTCACCCCTCCACTTT. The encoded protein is CASTGTGNRDNSPLHF.

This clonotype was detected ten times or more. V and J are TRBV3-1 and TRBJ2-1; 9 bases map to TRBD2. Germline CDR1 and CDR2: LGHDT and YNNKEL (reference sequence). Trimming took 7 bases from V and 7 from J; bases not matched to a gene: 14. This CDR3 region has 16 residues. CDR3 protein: CASTPSSGSIINEQFF. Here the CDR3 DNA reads TGTGCCAGCACACCAAGTAGCGGGAGTATTATAAATGAGCAGTTCTTC.

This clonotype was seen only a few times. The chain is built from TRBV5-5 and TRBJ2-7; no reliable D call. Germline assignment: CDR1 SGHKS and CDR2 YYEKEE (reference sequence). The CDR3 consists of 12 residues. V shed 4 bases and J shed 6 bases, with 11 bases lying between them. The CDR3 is CASSVTRLEQYF. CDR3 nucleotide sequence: TGTGCCAGCAGCGTCACCCGCCTCGAGCAGTACTTC.

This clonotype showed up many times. This CDR3 is CASSSIQGGGADTQYF. The CDR3, as DNA: TGTGCCAGCAGCTCCATTCAGGGAGGTGGTGCAGATACGCAGTATTTT. The chain uses TRBV5-6 and TRBJ2-3; weak D call: TRBD2 (6 bases). The CDR3 contains 16 residues. In germline, CDR1 is SGHDT, CDR2 YYEEEE. Deletions cut 3 bases from V and 4 bases from J, with 18 bases between.

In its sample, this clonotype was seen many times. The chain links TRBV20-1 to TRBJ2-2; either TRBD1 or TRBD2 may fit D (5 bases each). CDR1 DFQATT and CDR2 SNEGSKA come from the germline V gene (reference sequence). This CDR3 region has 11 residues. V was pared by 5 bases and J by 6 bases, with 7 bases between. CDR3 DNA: TGCAGTGCTGGGGGACCCGGGGAGCTGTTTTTT. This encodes CSAGGPGELFF.

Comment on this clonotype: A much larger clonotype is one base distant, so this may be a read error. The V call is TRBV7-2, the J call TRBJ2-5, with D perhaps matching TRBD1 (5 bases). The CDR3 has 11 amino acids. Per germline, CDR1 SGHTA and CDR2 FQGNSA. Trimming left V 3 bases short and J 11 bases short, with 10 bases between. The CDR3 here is CASSLGRVQYF. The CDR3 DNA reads TGTGCCAGCAGCTTGGGGCGTGTGCAGTACTTC.

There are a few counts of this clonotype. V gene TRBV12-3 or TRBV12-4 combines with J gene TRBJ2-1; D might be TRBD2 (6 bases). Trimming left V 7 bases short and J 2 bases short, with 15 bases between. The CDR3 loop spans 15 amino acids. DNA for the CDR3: TGTGCCAGCACCCCTAGTAGCGGAGCCTACAATGAGCAGTTCTTC. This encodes CASTPSSGAYNEQFF.

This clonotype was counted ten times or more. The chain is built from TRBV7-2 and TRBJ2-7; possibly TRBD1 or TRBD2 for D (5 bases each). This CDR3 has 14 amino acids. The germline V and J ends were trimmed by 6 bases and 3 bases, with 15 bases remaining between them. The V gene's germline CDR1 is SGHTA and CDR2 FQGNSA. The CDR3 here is CASSYRDGIYEQYF. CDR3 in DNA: TGTGCCAGCAGTTACCGGGACGGAATCTACGAGCAGTACTTC.

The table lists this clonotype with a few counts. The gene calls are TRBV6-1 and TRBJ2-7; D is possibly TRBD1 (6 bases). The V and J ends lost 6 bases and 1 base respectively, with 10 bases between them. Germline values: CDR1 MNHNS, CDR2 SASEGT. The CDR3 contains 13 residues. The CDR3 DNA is TGTGCCAGCAGGACCGGGACATCCTACGAGCAGTACTTC. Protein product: CASRTGTSYEQYF.

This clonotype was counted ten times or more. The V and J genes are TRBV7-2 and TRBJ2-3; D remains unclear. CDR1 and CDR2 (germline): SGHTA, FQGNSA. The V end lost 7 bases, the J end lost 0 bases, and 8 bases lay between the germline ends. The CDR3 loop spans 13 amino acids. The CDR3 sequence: CASKEASTDTQYF. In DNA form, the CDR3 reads TGTGCCAGCAAGGAAGCTAGCACAGATACGCAGTATTTT.

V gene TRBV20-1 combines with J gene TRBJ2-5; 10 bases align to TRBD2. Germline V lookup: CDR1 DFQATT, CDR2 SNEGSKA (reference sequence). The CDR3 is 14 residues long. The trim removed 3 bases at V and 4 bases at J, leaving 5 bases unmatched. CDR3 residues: CSARDPSGRETQYF. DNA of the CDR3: TGCAGTGCTAGGGATCCTAGCGGGAGAGAGACCCAGTACTTC.